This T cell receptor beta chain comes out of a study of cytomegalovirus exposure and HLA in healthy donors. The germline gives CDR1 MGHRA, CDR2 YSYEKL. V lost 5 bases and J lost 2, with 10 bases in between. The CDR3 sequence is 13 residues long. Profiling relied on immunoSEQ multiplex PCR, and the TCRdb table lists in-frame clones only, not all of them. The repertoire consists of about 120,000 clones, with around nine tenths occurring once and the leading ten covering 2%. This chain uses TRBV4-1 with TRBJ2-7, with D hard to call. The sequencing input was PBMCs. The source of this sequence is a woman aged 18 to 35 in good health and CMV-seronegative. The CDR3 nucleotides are TGCGCCAGCAGCGAACTCGCGACCTACGAGCAGTACTTC. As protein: CASSELATYEQYF.